The 30 T cell receptor beta chains in this list originate from one sample, sequenced in a study of human versus mouse CDR3 diversity and MHC coevolution. Profiling relied on immunoSEQ multiplex PCR, and the TCRdb table lists in-frame clones only, not all of them. The table shows about 60,000 clones, with around 94% occurring only once. What was sequenced was naive CD4+ T cells from blood. As to subset: CD45RO-negative CD62L-positive naive CD4 T cells. All receptors derive from a person between 55 and 69 years old in good health.

J is TRBJ2-5 and V is TRBV6-1, with TRBD2 identical over 8 bases. TRBJ2-7 explains the end of the DNA better; the J call may be wrong. Germline-derived CDR1 and CDR2 are MNHNS and SASEGT. CDR3 size: 14 residues. Here the CDR3 reads CACAASGLSYEQYF. Written as DNA, the CDR3 is TGTGCCTGCGCGGCTAGCGGGCTCTCCTACGAGCAGTACTTC.

This clone appeared once. The rearrangement uses TRBV5-4 and TRBJ1-3; D is possibly TRBD1 (5 bases). The V gene's germline CDR1 is SGHNT and CDR2 YYREEE (reference sequence). CDR3 length: 15 residues. Trimming pared 2 bases from V and 0 bases from J, leaving 9 bases between. CDR3: CASSLDRSSGNTIYF. Here the CDR3 DNA reads TGTGCCAGCAGCTTAGACAGATCCTCTGGAAACACCATATATTTT.

The chain recombines TRBV19 with TRBJ1-4, with TRBD1 identical over 7 bases. The CDR3 sequence is 14 residues long. The junction had 3 bases not matched to a gene; V was cut back by 1 base and J by 7 bases. Per the germline V gene, CDR1 is LNHDA and CDR2 is SQIVND (reference sequence). CDR3 sequence (DNA): TGTGCCAGTAGTATAGGACAGGGAGGTGAAAAACTGTTTTTT. This codes for CASSIGQGGEKLFF. Full variable domain (remainder filled in from reference TRBV19 and TRBJ1-4): DGGITQSPKYLFRKEGQNVTLSCEQNLNHDAMYWYRQDPGQGLRLIYYSQIVNDFQKGDIAEGYSVSREKKESFPLTVTSAQKNPTAFYLCASSIGQGGEKLFFGSGTQLSVL.

This clone was observed once. CDR3 protein: CASSSTSGSSYEQYF. The CDR3 DNA is TGTGCCAGCAGTTCCACTAGCGGGAGCTCCTACGAGCAGTACTTC. This chain links TRBV6-6 with TRBJ2-7; 11 positions agree with TRBD2. This CDR3 is built from 15 residues. Germline V CDR1 and CDR2: MNHNY, SVGAGI (reference sequence). J was trimmed by 0 bases and V by 4 bases; bases with no gene match: 2.

V gene TRBV5-6 combines with J gene TRBJ2-2; 7 bases line up with TRBD2. The trim removed 4 bases at V and 4 bases at J, leaving 7 bases unmatched. This CDR3 is 15 amino acids long. Germline CDR1 is SGHDT and CDR2 is YYEEEE. In nucleotides, the CDR3 is TGTGCCAGCAGCGGCTCTAGCGGCCGCACCGGGGAGCTGTTTTTT. This encodes CASSGSSGRTGELFF.

As DNA, the CDR3 is TGTGCCAGCAGATGGAGGACTAGCGACGGAGATGAGCAGTTCTTC. The encoded protein is CASRWRTSDGDEQFF. The V call is TRBV12-1, the J call TRBJ2-1; the D segment call TRBD2 is taken from the table without a DNA check. TRBV12-1 is a listed pseudogene. The CDR3 length is 15 residues.

The chain carries TRBV19 and TRBJ2-1, with TRBD2 as a possible D gene (6 bases). The CDR3 runs 14 residues. Trimming pared 3 bases from V and 6 bases from J, leaving 12 bases between. Germline-derived CDR1 and CDR2 are LNHDA and SQIVND (reference sequence). In DNA form, the CDR3 reads TGTGCCAGTAGTATTGGGTTCGGGGGCAATGAGCAGTTCTTC. It encodes CASSIGFGGNEQFF.

The chain recombines TRBV9 with TRBJ2-1, with D perhaps TRBD2 (6 bases). Trimming left V 0 bases short and J 9 bases short, with 10 bases between. Looked up from germline, CDR1 is SGDLS and CDR2 is YYNGEE. The CDR3 extends over 13 amino acids. The CDR3 loop reads CASSVGAGSEQFF. The CDR3 region has the DNA TGTGCCAGCAGCGTAGGGGCCGGGAGTGAGCAGTTCTTC. The entire variable domain, with the rest obtained from reference TRBV9 and TRBJ2-1, is as follows: DSGVTQTPKHLITATGQRVTLRCSPRSGDLSVYWYQQSLDQGLQFLIQYYNGEERAKGNILERFSAQQFPDLHSELNLSSLELGDSALYFCASSVGAGSEQFFGPGTRLTVL.

V usage is TRBV5-6 and J usage is TRBJ1-2, with a possible D match to TRBD1 (5 bases). This CDR3 contains 13 residues. The germline V gene has CDR1 SGHDT and CDR2 YYEEEE. Trimming took off 2 bases at V and 6 bases at J, with 11 bases between the two ends. DNA of the CDR3: TGTGCCAGCAGCTTAAACAGGTTTAATGGCTACACCTTC. It encodes CASSLNRFNGYTF.

V gene TRBV19 combines with J gene TRBJ2-6, with TRBD1 matching over 7 bases. The CDR3 is made up of 20 amino acids. V lost 5 bases and J lost 0; bases outside the gene matches: 16. Germline values: CDR1 LNHDA, CDR2 SQIVND (reference sequence). The CDR3 is CASSVHPGQPTASGANVLTF. CDR3 sequence (DNA): TGTGCCAGTAGTGTCCATCCGGGACAGCCAACTGCCTCTGGGGCCAACGTCCTGACTTTC.

The rearrangement uses TRBV6-5 and TRBJ2-7; 9 bases agree with TRBD1. Per germline, CDR1 MNHEY and CDR2 SVGAGI. Unmatched junction bases numbered 4, after V lost 6 bases and J lost 4 bases. CDR3 length equals 13 residues. The chain's CDR3 is CASRPGQGYEQYF. The CDR3 region has the DNA TGTGCCAGCAGACCGGGACAGGGATACGAGCAGTACTTC.

The gene calls are TRBV19 and TRBJ2-1, with 11 bases identical to TRBD2. The CDR3 totals 15 residues. The ends lost 6 bases at V and 3 bases at J; junction bases unmatched: 4. Germline CDR1 LNHDA, CDR2 SQIVND (reference sequence). This chain's CDR3 is CASRLTSGNYNEQFF. In DNA, the CDR3 is TGTGCCAGTAGACTGACTAGCGGGAACTACAATGAGCAGTTCTTC.

This chain connects TRBV5-5 to TRBJ2-5; D not certain. V lost 0 bases, J lost 5 bases, and 14 bases lay in between. The germline V gene has CDR1 SGHKS and CDR2 YYEKEE (reference sequence). CDR3 length equals 15 residues. The CDR3, as DNA: TGTGCCAGCAGCTTGGCCGGGTCAGCGCCGGAGACCCAGTACTTC. Translation: CASSLAGSAPETQYF.

The genes are TRBV2 and TRBJ1-1; TRBD1 is a possible D gene (6 bases). The V gene lost 5 bases and the J gene lost 0 bases, with 13 bases spanning the gap. The CDR3 is made up of 15 amino acids. Germline CDR1 and CDR2: SNHLY and FYNNEI. The CDR3 sequence: CASSPQDSLNTEAFF. In DNA form, the CDR3 reads TGTGCCAGCAGTCCCCAGGACAGCCTGAACACTGAAGCTTTCTTT.

This clone was observed a single time. The chain links TRBV5-1 to TRBJ2-1, with D perhaps matching TRBD1 (5 bases). Per germline, CDR1 SGHRS and CDR2 YFSETQ. Between the trimmed V and J ends, which lost 2 bases and 4 bases, there was a span of 7 bases. The CDR3 contains 13 residues. The CDR3 bases are TGCGCCAGCAGCTTAGGGGTATACAATGAGCAGTTCTTC. Translating it yields CASSLGVYNEQFF.

CDR3 sequence (DNA): TGTGCCAGCAGCGTAAGGGCTTGGCGGGAGGGCACCGGGGAGCTGTTTTTT. This sequence encodes CASSVRAWREGTGELFF. The chain couples TRBV9 to TRBJ2-2; 9 nucleotides line up with TRBD2. V trimming: 1 base; J trimming: 4 bases; junction bases outside the gene matches: 8. The CDR3 runs 17 residues. CDR1 and CDR2 from the germline V gene are SGDLS and YYNGEE.

This sequence joins TRBV28 and TRBJ2-1; 8 bases align to TRBD1. Germline V gene data show CDR1 as MDHEN and CDR2 as SYDVKM. CDR3 length equals 15 residues. With 2 bases clipped from V and 4 bases from J, the junction kept 4 bases outside the gene matches. The CDR3 DNA is TGTGCCAGCAGTTTACTGGACAGGGCGTACAATGAGCAGTTCTTC. The encoded protein is CASSLLDRAYNEQFF.

The rearrangement links TRBV14 to TRBJ1-4, with TRBD1 matching over 7 bases. Germline CDR1 is SGHDN and CDR2 is FVKESK. CDR3 length: 16 amino acids. J was trimmed by 8 bases and V by 0 bases; bases with no gene match: 9. CDR3 in DNA: TGTGCCAGCAGCCAAGACCAGACAGGGTTTCGGGAAAAACTGTTTTTT. It encodes CASSQDQTGFREKLFF.

The chain links TRBV19 to TRBJ2-3; 7 bases line up with TRBD1. CDR1 and CDR2 from the germline V gene are LNHDA and SQIVND (reference sequence). The CDR3 is 16 residues long. V trimming: 4 bases; J trimming: 3 bases; junction bases outside the gene matches: 10. In DNA form, the CDR3 reads TGTGCCAGTAGTAATTCATTCCCCAGGGGGACAGATACGCAGTATTTT. Translated: CASSNSFPRGTDTQYF. Filled out from reference TRBV19 and TRBJ2-3, the complete variable domain reads DGGITQSPKYLFRKEGQNVTLSCEQNLNHDAMYWYRQDPGQGLRLIYYSQIVNDFQKGDIAEGYSVSREKKESFPLTVTSAQKNPTAFYLCASSNSFPRGTDTQYFGPGTRLTVL.

The rearrangement joins TRBV6-5 to TRBJ2-5; unclear D gene. The assigned J gene may be wrong: the sequence end matches TRBJ2-7 better. Germline V gene data show CDR1 as MNHEY and CDR2 as SVGAGI. The length of the CDR3 is 13 residues. The CDR3 region has the DNA TGTGCCAGCAGGGTTTCGCGTACCTACGAGCAGTACTTC. Its translation: CASRVSRTYEQYF.

The chain uses TRBV19 and TRBJ2-7; 11 bases agree with TRBD1. Trimming cost V 5 bases and J 7 bases; bases outside gene matches: 10. Germline loops: CDR1 LNHDA, CDR2 SQIVND (reference sequence). The length of the CDR3 is 15 residues. The CDR3 sequence: CASSARTGGEGEQYF. In DNA form, the CDR3 reads TGTGCCAGTAGTGCTAGGACAGGGGGCGAGGGGGAGCAGTACTTC.

This clone was recorded a few times. J is TRBJ1-5 and V is TRBV6-6; 9 bases map to TRBD1. Germline V gives CDR1 MNHNY, CDR2 SVGAGI (reference sequence). CDR3 length equals 12 residues. Germline trimming cut 10 bases from V and 5 bases from J; bases unmatched to any gene: 3. CDR3: CATRQGDQPQHF. The CDR3 DNA reads TGTGCCACGAGACAGGGGGATCAGCCCCAGCATTTT.

The chain carries TRBV18 and TRBJ2-3; D is ambiguous. Looked up from germline, CDR1 is KGHSH and CDR2 is LQKENI. This CDR3 has 13 amino acids. The V gene lost 2 bases and the J gene lost 1 base, with 4 bases spanning the gap. CDR3 sequence: CASSPTGTDTQYF. For the CDR3, the DNA is TGTGCCAGCTCACCAACGGGCACAGATACGCAGTATTTT.

The chain carries TRBV5-6 and TRBJ2-7; maybe TRBD1 (6 bases). The germline gives CDR1 SGHDT, CDR2 YYEEEE. Trimming removed 3 bases from V and 3 bases from J, with 19 bases in between. This CDR3 is 16 amino acids long. The CDR3 reads CASSYQGLPGRYEQYF. The CDR3 bases are TGTGCCAGCAGCTATCAGGGGTTGCCGGGTCGCTACGAGCAGTACTTC.

The DNA for the CDR3 is TGTGCCAGCAGGGAGGGTAACCTGGCCTACGAGCAGTACTTC. Its translation is CASREGNLAYEQYF. The genes are TRBV2 and TRBJ2-7, with D tentatively TRBD2 (6 bases). Germline V lookup: CDR1 SNHLY, CDR2 FYNNEI. This CDR3 has 14 residues. The V end lost 6 bases, the J end lost 2 bases, and 14 bases lay between the germline ends.

The CDR3 coding sequence is TGTGCCAGCAGCTTGTGGGGGGCTGGAAACACCATATATTTT. It yields the protein CASSLWGAGNTIYF. The chain couples TRBV5-4 to TRBJ1-3; D perhaps matches TRBD1 (5 bases). Germline V gives CDR1 SGHNT, CDR2 YYREEE (reference sequence). This CDR3 is 14 amino acids long. V was pared by 1 base and J by 2 bases, with 7 bases between.

The chain combines TRBV7-2 with TRBJ2-7; tentative D call: TRBD2 (8 bases). Trimming pared 5 bases from V and 0 bases from J, leaving 26 bases between. Germline V lookup: CDR1 SGHTA, CDR2 FQGNSA. The CDR3 is made up of 19 amino acids. CDR3 DNA sequence: TGTGCCAGCAGCCCAGGGGGAGGGCTAGCGGGCCCTTCCTCCTACGAGCAGTACTTC. Amino acids: CASSPGGGLAGPSSYEQYF.

This clone was detected a few times. The V and J genes are TRBV5-1 and TRBJ1-6; 9 bases map to TRBD1. The CDR3 sequence is 17 residues long. Unmatched junction bases numbered 5, after V lost 4 bases and J lost 0 bases. The germline gives CDR1 SGHRS, CDR2 YFSETQ. The CDR3 DNA follows: TGCGCCAGCAGCCCGGACAGGGGTAGCTCCTATAATTCACCCCTCCACTTT. Its translation: CASSPDRGSSYNSPLHF.

The genes are TRBV11-3 and TRBJ2-3, with TRBD2 matching over 7 bases. The V segment lost 5 bases and the J segment 1 base; nucleotides outside the gene matches: 6. The CDR3 totals 15 residues. Germline assignment: CDR1 SGHNT and CDR2 YENEEA. The CDR3 DNA reads TGTGCCAGCAGCCAACCCCGGGAGGGCACAGATACGCAGTATTTT. This encodes CASSQPREGTDTQYF.

V gene TRBV18 combines with J gene TRBJ2-7; D might be TRBD1 (6 bases). The CDR3 contains 14 residues. Trimming pared 3 bases from V and 3 bases from J, leaving 12 bases between. Germline CDR1 and CDR2: KGHSH and LQKENI. The CDR3 here is CASSPEGHRYEQYF. CDR3 nucleotides: TGTGCCAGCTCACCCGAGGGACACCGCTACGAGCAGTACTTC.